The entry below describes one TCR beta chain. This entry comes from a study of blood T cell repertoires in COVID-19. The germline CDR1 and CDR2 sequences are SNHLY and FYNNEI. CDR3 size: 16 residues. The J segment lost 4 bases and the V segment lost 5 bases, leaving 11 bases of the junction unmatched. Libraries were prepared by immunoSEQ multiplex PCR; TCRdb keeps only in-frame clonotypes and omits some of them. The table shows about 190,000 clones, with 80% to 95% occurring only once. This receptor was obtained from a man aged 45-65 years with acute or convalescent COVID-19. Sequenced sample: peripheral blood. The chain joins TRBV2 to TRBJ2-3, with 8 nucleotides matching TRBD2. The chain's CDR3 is CASSQGSGSGADTQYF. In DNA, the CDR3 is TGTGCCAGCAGTCAGGGGAGCGGGAGCGGGGCAGATACGCAGTATTTT.